One and the same sample provided the 27 T cell receptor beta chains below, sequenced in a study of shared clonotypes between healthy human individuals. The repertoire was sequenced with immunoSEQ multiplex PCR; TCRdb's copy has only in-frame clones and lacks some. The data hold 1,400,000 or so clones, with about 98.5% observed a single time. The specimen was naive CD4+ T cells sorted from blood. This sample's subset: CD45RA+ positively selected. These receptors all stem from a man aged 25 to 40 in good health.

CDR3 nucleotides: TGTGCCAGCAGTTTATGGGCTAGCGGGAGGAAGAATGAGCAGTTCTTC. Protein product: CASSLWASGRKNEQFF. The rearrangement uses TRBV28 and TRBJ2-1; 11 bases fit TRBD2. This CDR3 has 16 residues. The ends lost 0 bases at V and 7 bases at J; junction bases unmatched: 5. Germline V lookup: CDR1 MDHEN, CDR2 SYDVKM.

The chain has TRBV5-4 and TRBJ2-2; the match to TRBD1 covers 10 bases. This CDR3 region has 17 residues. Losses at the gene ends were 0 bases for V and 5 bases for J; bases not matched to a gene: 7. The V gene's germline CDR1 is SGHNT and CDR2 YYREEE (reference sequence). As DNA, the CDR3 is TGTGCCAGCAGCTTGGCCCAGGGGACAGGGGTGACCGGGGAGCTGTTTTTT. Translated, it gives CASSLAQGTGVTGELFF. Complete variable domain (other parts from reference TRBV5-4 and TRBJ2-2): ETGVTQSPTHLIKTRGQQVTLRCSSQSGHNTVSWYQQALGQGPQFIFQYYREEENGRGNFPPRFSGLQFPNYSSELNVNALELDDSALYLCASSLAQGTGVTGELFFGEGSRLTVL.

The table lists this clone with a count of one. The rearrangement uses TRBV2 and TRBJ2-7, with D possibly being TRBD1 or TRBD2 (6 bases each). This CDR3 region has 15 residues. The germline gives CDR1 SNHLY, CDR2 FYNNEI. The V end was cut by 0 bases, the J end by 4 bases, with 13 bases between. The CDR3 DNA follows: TGTGCCAGCAGTGAAGCGCTGGGGGGCAAATACGAGCAGTACTTC. Encoded protein: CASSEALGGKYEQYF.

This clone has just one count. This sequence joins TRBV5-1 and TRBJ2-2; 12 bases map to TRBD2. This CDR3 spans 20 amino acids. The germline gives CDR1 SGHRS, CDR2 YFSETQ. V was clipped by 4 bases and J by 2 bases; unmatched bases: 15. The CDR3 coding sequence is TGCGCCAGCAGCACGCACCCGGGACTAGCGGGCTTGAGAAACACCGGGGAGCTGTTTTTT. Amino acid sequence: CASSTHPGLAGLRNTGELFF. The full variable domain, its missing parts supplied by reference TRBV5-1 and TRBJ2-2, is KAGVTQTPRYLIKTRGQQVTLSCSPISGHRSVSWYQQTPGQGLQFLFEYFSETQRNKGNFPGRFSGRQFSNSRSEMNVSTLELGDSALYLCASSTHPGLAGLRNTGELFFGEGSRLTVL.

This clone was picked up one time. CDR3 in amino acids: CAWTQWGSPYEQYF. Written as DNA, the CDR3 is TGTGCCTGGACCCAATGGGGGAGTCCTTACGAGCAGTACTTC. This chain connects TRBV30 to TRBJ2-7, with D possibly called TRBD1 or TRBD2 (5 bases each). Per germline, CDR1 GTSNPN and CDR2 SVGIG (reference sequence). The ends were cut back, 4 bases at V and 4 bases at J, with 17 bases in the middle. CDR3 length: 14 residues.

On this clone itself: One junction end does not reproduce the germline sequence, and a read error may be involved. The rearrangement uses TRBV18 and TRBJ2-3; 8 bases line up with TRBD1. From germline, CDR1 is KGHSH and CDR2 LQKENI. This CDR3 spans 17 amino acids. The CDR3 DNA is TGTGCCAGCTCAGCACCGGGACAGGCGTCTAGCACAGATACGCAGTATTTT. It translates to CASSAPGQASSTDTQYF.

This chain uses TRBV11-2 with TRBJ2-3; D is perhaps TRBD1 or TRBD2 (5 bases each). The CDR3 has 14 residues. Germline V gives CDR1 SGHAT, CDR2 FQNNGV. The V and J ends lost 6 bases and 1 base respectively, with 11 bases between them. The DNA of the CDR3 is TGTGCCAGCAGTTCTCTGGGGGGCACAGATACGCAGTATTTT. Protein sequence: CASSSLGGTDTQYF.

This chain uses TRBV19 with TRBJ2-5; 8 bases are a match to TRBD1. The CDR3 has 15 amino acids. V was clipped by 4 bases and J by 2 bases; unmatched bases: 6. The germline V gene has CDR1 LNHDA and CDR2 SQIVND (reference sequence). This CDR3 is CASSNGQGGQETQYF. The CDR3 nucleotides read TGTGCCAGTAGTAATGGACAGGGTGGGCAAGAGACCCAGTACTTC.

This rearrangement joins TRBV5-6 to TRBJ2-3; 15 positions match TRBD2. Germline loops: CDR1 SGHDT, CDR2 YYEEEE. The CDR3 is 19 amino acids. V lost 1 base, J lost 5 bases, and 11 bases stayed unmatched. CDR3 in amino acids: CASSLPTAGTSGRIDTQYF. CDR3 nucleotide sequence: TGTGCCAGCAGCTTGCCTACTGCCGGGACTAGCGGGAGGATAGATACGCAGTATTTT.

The rearrangement links TRBV6-5 to TRBJ2-7; tentatively, D is TRBD2 (6 bases). Germline CDR1 reads MNHEY; CDR2 reads SVGAGI. Trimming took 6 bases from V and 0 from J, leaving 12 bases between them. The CDR3 consists of 14 residues. This chain's CDR3 is CASSRGGFSYEQYF. The CDR3 DNA reads TGTGCCAGCAGCCGGGGAGGTTTCTCCTACGAGCAGTACTTC.

The chain carries TRBV5-5 and TRBJ1-5; TRBD1 aligns across 7 bases. The CDR3 has 15 amino acids. The ends lost 3 bases at V and 2 bases at J; junction bases unmatched: 5. The germline V gene encodes CDR1 SGHKS and CDR2 YYEKEE (reference sequence). CDR3 region: CASSSQGLGNQPQHF. The CDR3 DNA reads TGTGCCAGCAGCTCACAGGGGTTGGGCAATCAGCCCCAGCATTTT.

This rearrangement joins TRBV18 to TRBJ2-7; 7 nucleotides align to TRBD2. The CDR3 covers 13 residues. V lost 5 bases and J lost 2; bases outside the gene matches: 3. Germline lookup yields CDR1 KGHSH and CDR2 LQKENI. The CDR3 sequence is CASSRDYTYEQYF. CDR3 DNA: TGTGCCAGCTCAAGGGACTATACCTACGAGCAGTACTTC.

This chain uses TRBV27 with TRBJ2-5, with a tentative D call TRBD1 (6 bases). V shed 7 bases and J shed 2 bases, with 11 bases lying between them. Per germline, CDR1 MNHEY and CDR2 SMNVEV (reference sequence). The CDR3 consists of 13 residues. CDR3 DNA: TGTGCCAGCAAATACAGGGATCAAGAGACCCAGTACTTC. Encoded protein: CASKYRDQETQYF.

Worth noting for this clone: The same CDR3 is also encoded by other DNA sequences in this sample. The V and J genes are TRBV5-1 and TRBJ2-2, with D tentatively TRBD2 (5 bases). CDR1 and CDR2 (germline): SGHRS, YFSETQ. The ends were cut back, 2 bases at V and 2 bases at J, with 10 bases in the middle. This CDR3 contains 15 residues. CDR3: CASSLEGANTGELFF. In DNA form, the CDR3 reads TGCGCCAGCAGCTTAGAGGGCGCCAACACCGGGGAGCTGTTTTTT. Based on the CDR3 plus reference TRBV5-1 and TRBJ2-2, the full variable domain is KAGVTQTPRYLIKTRGQQVTLSCSPISGHRSVSWYQQTPGQGLQFLFEYFSETQRNKGNFPGRFSGRQFSNSRSEMNVSTLELGDSALYLCASSLEGANTGELFFGEGSRLTVL.

CDR3: CASSLGVSPTNEKLFF. The CDR3 region has the DNA TGTGCCAGCAGCTTGGGGGTCTCCCCAACTAATGAAAAACTGTTTTTT. This chain joins TRBV5-4 and TRBJ1-4; unclear D gene. The germline V and J ends were trimmed by 0 bases and 0 bases, with 9 bases remaining between them. This CDR3 spans 16 amino acids. Germline V CDR1 and CDR2: SGHNT, YYREEE (reference sequence).

The chain couples TRBV29-1 to TRBJ2-1, with a possible D match to TRBD2 (5 bases). Germline V gene lookup returns CDR1 SQVTM and CDR2 ANQGSEA. V lost 5 bases and J 1 base, leaving 12 bases between the germline ends. The CDR3 sequence is 14 residues long. CDR3 in DNA: TGCAGCGTTCTCCCTACTAGATCCTACAATGAGCAGTTCTTC. Its translation: CSVLPTRSYNEQFF.

With regard to this clone: This sample includes further DNA sequences coding for the same CDR3. V usage is TRBV19 and J usage is TRBJ2-7; 8 bases fit TRBD2. The CDR3 runs 14 residues. V lost 6 bases, J lost 0 bases, and 4 bases stayed unmatched. Germline V gives CDR1 LNHDA, CDR2 SQIVND (reference sequence). In nucleotides, the CDR3 is TGTGCCAGTAGGTTAGCGGGAAGCTCCTACGAGCAGTACTTC. Translated, it gives CASRLAGSSYEQYF.

The chain carries TRBV7-9 and TRBJ1-3, with no clear D. Trimming stripped 2 bases from V and 0 bases from J, with 11 bases between. The CDR3 is made up of 16 amino acids. Germline CDR1 is SEHNR and CDR2 is FQNEAQ (reference sequence). The CDR3 loop is CASSLRRSPSGNTIYF. As DNA, the CDR3 is TGTGCCAGCAGCTTACGGCGGAGCCCCTCTGGAAACACCATATATTTT.

This chain joins TRBV5-1 and TRBJ2-1; a weak D match, TRBD2 (5 bases). V was trimmed by 3 bases and J by 0 bases, leaving 16 bases between them. CDR3 length equals 17 residues. Germline CDR1 and CDR2: SGHRS and YFSETQ. DNA of the CDR3: TGCGCCAGCAGCTCGACCCTACTAGTGGGCTCCTACAATGAGCAGTTCTTC. Its protein product is CASSSTLLVGSYNEQFF.

J is TRBJ2-1 and V is TRBV11-3; weak D call: TRBD2 (6 bases). CDR1 and CDR2 from the germline V gene are SGHNT and YENEEA. With 4 bases removed from V and 2 bases from J, the gap between germline ends came to 21 bases. CDR3 length equals 18 residues. CDR3: CASSSGQGLQQTYNEQFF. The CDR3 DNA is TGTGCCAGCAGCTCCGGGCAGGGACTTCAGCAAACCTACAATGAGCAGTTCTTC.

V gene TRBV18 combines with J gene TRBJ2-7, with 9 bases identical to TRBD1. The CDR3 is made up of 13 amino acids. Germline loops: CDR1 KGHSH, CDR2 LQKENI. Trimming removed 5 bases from V and 4 bases from J; junction bases left unmatched: 3. The CDR3 here is CASSTGTGYEQYF. CDR3 nucleotides: TGTGCCAGCTCAACGGGGACAGGGTACGAGCAGTACTTC.

This chain uses TRBV9 with TRBJ2-1; possible D gene TRBD1, 6 bases. Germline V gene sequence: CDR1 SGDLS, CDR2 YYNGEE. V lost 4 bases, J lost 3 bases, and 20 bases lay in between. This CDR3 is built from 17 residues. The CDR3 region has the DNA TGTGCCAGCAGCCCGCGAGGGACAACCCTTATCTACAATGAGCAGTTCTTC. This gives the protein CASSPRGTTLIYNEQFF.

This clone has more than one count but fewer than ten. For the CDR3, the DNA is TGTGCCAGCAGTTACTTGCAGGGTCTCGACTATGGCTACACCTTC. It translates to CASSYLQGLDYGYTF. This chain uses TRBV6-5 with TRBJ1-2; maybe TRBD1 (5 bases). Trimming took 1 base from V and 3 from J, leaving 12 bases between them. This CDR3 has 15 amino acids. In germline, CDR1 is MNHEY, CDR2 SVGAGI.

V and J are TRBV9 and TRBJ2-5, with 7 bases lining up with TRBD2. In germline, CDR1 is SGDLS, CDR2 YYNGEE. The CDR3 spans 15 residues. V was pared by 0 bases and J by 2 bases, with 4 bases of the junction left unmatched. Here the CDR3 reads CASSVARGRQETQYF. CDR3 coding DNA: TGTGCCAGCAGCGTAGCGCGGGGGAGACAAGAGACCCAGTACTTC.

This chain links TRBV7-2 with TRBJ2-7; maybe TRBD1 (6 bases). Germline V gene lookup returns CDR1 SGHTA and CDR2 FQGNSA. The CDR3 is 14 residues long. V was trimmed by 1 base and J by 3 bases, leaving 10 bases between them. The chain's CDR3 is CASSLGDTIYEQYF. The CDR3 DNA sequence: TGTGCCAGCAGCTTAGGGGACACCATCTACGAGCAGTACTTC.

Note on this clone: Within the sample, other DNA sequences also encode this same CDR3. The chain carries TRBV2 and TRBJ1-1; TRBD1 might be the D (6 bases). The CDR3 sequence is 14 residues long. Trimming took off 8 bases at V and 0 bases at J, with 13 bases between the two ends. Germline V lookup: CDR1 SNHLY, CDR2 FYNNEI. Here the CDR3 reads CASRGQRMNTEAFF. The CDR3 bases are TGTGCCAGCCGAGGACAGCGAATGAACACTGAAGCTTTCTTT. The full variable domain, completed using reference TRBV2 and TRBJ1-1, is EPEVTQTPSHQVTQMGQEVILRCVPISNHLYFYWYRQILGQKVEFLVSFYNNEISEKSEIFDDQFSVERPDGSNFTLKIRSTKLEDSAMYFCASRGQRMNTEAFFGQGTRLTVV.

V is TRBV14 and J is TRBJ2-1; 9 positions agree with TRBD2. Germline values: CDR1 SGHDN, CDR2 FVKESK. After removal of 2 bases from V and 4 bases from J, the junction contained 3 bases not matched to a gene. The CDR3 totals 15 residues. CDR3 nucleotide sequence: TGTGCCAGCAGCCAACTAGCGGGGCGATACAATGAGCAGTTCTTC. Its protein is CASSQLAGRYNEQFF. The variable domain in full, with the rest retrieved from reference TRBV14 and TRBJ2-1, is EAGVTQFPSHSVIEKGQTVTLRCDPISGHDNLYWYRRVMGKEIKFLLHFVKESKQDESGMPNNRFLAERTGGTYSTLKVQPAELEDSGVYFCASSQLAGRYNEQFFGPGTRLTVL.